These 32 T cell receptor beta chains were sequenced from one sample in a study of cytomegalovirus exposure and HLA in healthy donors. TCRdb's copy holds only in-frame clones and misses some; the assay was immunoSEQ multiplex PCR. The repertoire includes about 150,000 clones, about 86% of them detected once, and around 22% sits in the top ten. Sequenced material: PBMCs. The receptors were gathered from a man between 18 and 29 years old in good health and CMV-seropositive.

V gene TRBV7-2 combines with J gene TRBJ1-4, with 7 bases that match TRBD1. Trimming took 5 bases from V and 1 from J; bases not matched to a gene: 7. CDR1 is SGHTA, CDR2 FQGNSA, per germline. The CDR3 spans 16 residues. The CDR3 spells CASSTGTVRTNEKLFF. CDR3 bases: TGTGCCAGCAGCACCGGGACAGTAAGAACTAATGAAAAACTGTTTTTT.

In its sample, this clone was seen a few times. The chain joins TRBV6-5 to TRBJ1-2, with D maybe TRBD1 (6 bases). The germline V gene has CDR1 MNHEY and CDR2 SVGAGI. The CDR3 totals 16 residues. V lost 0 bases and J lost 4, with 15 bases in between. CDR3 sequence (DNA): TGTGCCAGCAGTTACTCCACTCTAGGACAGATCTATGGCTACACCTTC. Protein sequence: CASSYSTLGQIYGYTF.

The V call is TRBV2, the J call TRBJ2-5; 7 bases are a match to TRBD2. This CDR3 has 15 amino acids. The germline gives CDR1 SNHLY, CDR2 FYNNEI. V was pared by 7 bases and J by 2 bases, with 10 bases of the junction left unmatched. The CDR3: CASTKTSSPQETQYF. Here the CDR3 DNA reads TGTGCCAGCACTAAGACTAGCTCGCCGCAAGAGACCCAGTACTTC. Supplemented by reference TRBV2 and TRBJ2-5, the full variable domain reads EPEVTQTPSHQVTQMGQEVILRCVPISNHLYFYWYRQILGQKVEFLVSFYNNEISEKSEIFDDQFSVERPDGSNFTLKIRSTKLEDSAMYFCASTKTSSPQETQYFGPGTRLLVL.

The chain recombines TRBV7-9 with TRBJ1-4; TRBD1 agrees at 7 bases. Germline CDR1 and CDR2: SEHNR and FQNEAQ (reference sequence). V shed 5 bases, J shed 4 bases, and the junction held 4 bases outside the gene matches. The CDR3 totals 14 residues. The CDR3 DNA is TGTGCCAGCAGCCCGGGACAGCTTAATGAAAAACTGTTTTTT. As protein: CASSPGQLNEKLFF.

The rearrangement links TRBV5-1 to TRBJ1-1, with D possibly TRBD1 on 5 matching bases. This CDR3 has 16 residues. V was shortened by 3 bases and J by 0 bases, with 15 bases between the two germline ends. Germline CDR1 SGHRS, CDR2 YFSETQ. The CDR3: CASSSLAGGMNTEAFF. The DNA for the CDR3 is TGCGCCAGCAGCTCCCTCGCGGGGGGGATGAACACTGAAGCTTTCTTT.

The genes are TRBV7-2 and TRBJ2-3; 9 nucleotides match TRBD2. The V gene end was trimmed by 3 bases and the J gene end by 6 bases; junction bases not matched to a gene: 10. CDR1 and CDR2 (germline): SGHTA, FQGNSA. There are 16 residues in the CDR3. Here the CDR3 DNA reads TGTGCCAGCAGCTTTGCGCCTAGCGGGAACGGGGATACGCAGTATTTT. It codes for CASSFAPSGNGDTQYF.

The CDR3: CASSTRTGGAGELFF. DNA of the CDR3: TGTGCCAGCAGCACCCGGACAGGGGGCGCCGGGGAGCTGTTTTTT. This chain uses TRBV7-2 with TRBJ2-2; 11 bases map to TRBD1. With 5 bases clipped from V and 6 bases from J, the junction kept 5 bases outside the gene matches. CDR3 length: 15 amino acids. CDR1 and CDR2 from the germline V gene are SGHTA and FQGNSA.

The V call is TRBV10-2, the J call TRBJ2-7; a weak D match, TRBD1 (5 bases). V lost 3 bases and J lost 3, with 12 bases in between. This CDR3 contains 14 residues. Germline lookup yields CDR1 WSHSY and CDR2 SAAADI. The CDR3 protein is CASSEGRVSYEQYF. The CDR3 DNA follows: TGCGCCAGCAGTGAAGGCAGGGTGAGCTACGAGCAGTACTTC.

This sequence joins TRBV6-1 and TRBJ2-3; 11 bases are shared with TRBD2. The trim removed 2 bases at V and 4 bases at J, leaving 2 bases unmatched. The CDR3 totals 15 residues. Germline V gene lookup returns CDR1 MNHNS and CDR2 SASEGT. CDR3 coding DNA: TGTGCCAGCAGTGAATTAGCGGGGGGGCCAGATACGCAGTATTTT. The encoded protein is CASSELAGGPDTQYF.

The chain carries TRBV6-6 and TRBJ2-1, with 12 positions matching TRBD2. V was clipped by 0 bases and J by 5 bases; unmatched bases: 2. Germline V gene lookup returns CDR1 MNHNY and CDR2 SVGAGI (reference sequence). The CDR3 runs to 16 residues. This CDR3 reads CASSYSGTSGHNEQFF. CDR3 DNA: TGTGCCAGCAGTTACTCCGGGACTAGCGGGCACAATGAGCAGTTCTTC.

This clone has a single count. This chain joins TRBV5-1 and TRBJ1-2; 7 bases map to TRBD1. The CDR3 runs to 18 residues. Germline CDR1 is SGHRS and CDR2 is YFSETQ. The V segment lost 1 base and the J segment 2 bases; nucleotides outside the gene matches: 14. CDR3 loop: CASSLFGGQVGGNYGYTF. The DNA of the CDR3 is TGCGCCAGCAGCTTGTTCGGAGGACAGGTTGGGGGAAACTATGGCTACACCTTC.

The V gene is TRBV4-3, the J gene TRBJ1-1; 7 nucleotides agree with TRBD1. Trimming at V came to 4 bases and at J to 1 base, leaving 6 bases not matched to a gene. The CDR3 is 15 residues long. Germline values: CDR1 LGHNA, CDR2 YSLEER. For the CDR3, the DNA is TGCGCCAGCAGCCTCCGGGACAGTAAGAACACTGAAGCTTTCTTT. Encoded protein: CASSLRDSKNTEAFF.

The CDR3 nucleotides are TGCGCCAGCAGCTCCCTAGGGACAGGGGGGAGAAATGAGCAGTTCTTC. It yields the protein CASSSLGTGGRNEQFF. J is TRBJ2-1 and V is TRBV5-1, with 11 positions matching TRBD1. Trimming cost V 3 bases and J 7 bases; bases outside gene matches: 9. Germline loops: CDR1 SGHRS, CDR2 YFSETQ. The CDR3 runs to 16 residues.

The CDR3 DNA sequence: TGTGCCAGCAGCTCAGGACTAGCGGGGGGGCCCAGGGAGCTGTTTTTT. The encoded protein is CASSSGLAGGPRELFF. This rearrangement joins TRBV7-2 to TRBJ2-2; the match to TRBD2 covers 15 bases. The CDR3 is 16 amino acids. From germline, CDR1 is SGHTA and CDR2 FQGNSA. After removal of 4 bases from V and 9 bases from J, the junction contained 6 bases not matched to a gene.

The chain has TRBV7-7 and TRBJ2-7, with TRBD2 matching over 7 bases. Germline V gene sequence: CDR1 SSHAT, CDR2 FNYEAQ (reference sequence). J lost 6 bases, V lost 5 bases, and 7 bases had no gene match. The CDR3 extends over 13 amino acids. The CDR3 DNA reads as TGTGCCAGCAGCCAGGATCAGCGGGGCGAGCAGTACTTC. Amino acids: CASSQDQRGEQYF. Based on the CDR3 plus reference TRBV7-7 and TRBJ2-7, the full variable domain is GAGVSQSPRYKVTKRGQDVTLRCDPISSHATLYWYQQALGQGPEFLTYFNYEAQPDKSGLPSDRFSAERPEGSISTLTIQRTEQRDSAMYRCASSQDQRGEQYFGPGTRLTVT.

The rearrangement joins TRBV2 to TRBJ1-4, with 7 bases aligning to TRBD1. Trimming removed 5 bases from V and 0 bases from J; junction bases left unmatched: 12. This CDR3 is built from 18 residues. Per germline, CDR1 SNHLY and CDR2 FYNNEI. The CDR3 loop reads CASSHTRQGRATNEKLFF. DNA for the CDR3: TGTGCCAGCAGTCATACCCGACAGGGCCGAGCAACTAATGAAAAACTGTTTTTT.

This clone was recorded only once. The chain carries TRBV7-3 and TRBJ2-1, with 12 bases identical to TRBD2. CDR3 length: 15 residues. V lost 2 bases to trimming and J lost 5 bases; unmatched junction nucleotides: 1. Germline V CDR1 and CDR2: SGHTA, FQGTGA. CDR3 in DNA: TGTGCCAGCAGCTTACTAGCGGGAGGGAACAATGAGCAGTTCTTC. This sequence encodes CASSLLAGGNNEQFF. The full variable domain, with the rest looked up from reference TRBV7-3 and TRBJ2-1, is GAGVSQTPSNKVTEKGKYVELRCDPISGHTALYWYRQSLGQGPEFLIYFQGTGAADDSGLPNDRFFAVRPEGSVSTLKIQRTERGDSAVYLCASSLLAGGNNEQFFGPGTRLTVL.

This rearrangement joins TRBV27 to TRBJ1-5; D possibly corresponds to TRBD1 (5 bases). Trimming stripped 8 bases from V and 1 base from J, with 15 bases between. CDR1 MNHEY and CDR2 SMNVEV come from the germline V gene (reference sequence). This CDR3 has 15 amino acids. The CDR3 nucleotides are TGTGCCAGCTCGACAGTTTTTCCCAGCAATCAGCCCCAGCATTTT. Residues: CASSTVFPSNQPQHF.

V is TRBV14 and J is TRBJ1-3, with D hard to call. The germline V gene encodes CDR1 SGHDN and CDR2 FVKESK. The CDR3 is made up of 17 amino acids. The V gene lost 0 bases and the J gene lost 3 bases, with 15 bases spanning the gap. CDR3 region: CASSQDPEGSIGNTIYF. For the CDR3, the DNA is TGTGCCAGCAGCCAAGATCCGGAGGGATCGATTGGAAACACCATATATTTT. Supplemented by reference TRBV14 and TRBJ1-3, the full variable domain reads EAGVTQFPSHSVIEKGQTVTLRCDPISGHDNLYWYRRVMGKEIKFLLHFVKESKQDESGMPNNRFLAERTGGTYSTLKVQPAELEDSGVYFCASSQDPEGSIGNTIYFGEGSWLTVV.

This clone was seen once. The rearrangement uses TRBV9 and TRBJ2-1, with 7 bases identical to TRBD2. The germline gives CDR1 SGDLS, CDR2 YYNGEE. This CDR3 spans 16 amino acids. Losses at the gene ends were 3 bases for V and 4 bases for J; bases not matched to a gene: 10. The CDR3 DNA sequence: TGTGCCAGCAGCGGCTACTTGGGCGGGAGATACAATGAGCAGTTCTTC. Its protein product is CASSGYLGGRYNEQFF.

A single count supports this clone. The chain couples TRBV5-5 to TRBJ2-7; D perhaps matches TRBD2 (6 bases). In germline, CDR1 is SGHKS, CDR2 YYEKEE (reference sequence). CDR3 length: 12 residues. The germline V and J ends were trimmed by 3 bases and 4 bases, with 8 bases remaining between them. CDR3 amino acids: CASSYSGYEQYF. DNA for the CDR3: TGTGCCAGCAGCTATAGCGGATACGAGCAGTACTTC.

The chain links TRBV11-2 to TRBJ1-6, with 8 bases aligning to TRBD1. This CDR3 region has 16 residues. The V and J ends lost 7 bases and 10 bases, in that order; junction bases with no gene match: 15. Germline V gene sequence: CDR1 SGHAT, CDR2 FQNNGV. The CDR3 sequence: CASTRAMAGGRSPLHF. The CDR3 bases are TGTGCCAGCACCCGGGCTATGGCAGGGGGCCGATCACCCCTCCACTTT.

V gene TRBV7-2 combines with J gene TRBJ1-2, with TRBD1 matching over 7 bases. V dropped 2 bases and J dropped 2; count of bases not matched to a gene: 11. This CDR3 comprises 17 residues. Germline V gene sequence: CDR1 SGHTA, CDR2 FQGNSA. The CDR3 DNA reads TGTGCCAGCAGCTTACCGGATTTAACAGGGGCGAACTATGGCTACACCTTC. It is translated as CASSLPDLTGANYGYTF. The full variable domain, in which reference TRBV7-2 and TRBJ1-2 provide the parts outside the CDR3, is GAGVSQSPSNKVTEKGKDVELRCDPISGHTALYWYRQSLGQGLEFLIYFQGNSAPDKSGLPSDRFSAERTGGSVSTLTIQRTQQEDSAVYLCASSLPDLTGANYGYTFGSGTRLTVV.

In nucleotides, the CDR3 is TGTGCCAGCATGCAGGACTATAGCTCCTACAATGAGCAGTTCTTC. Translation gives CASMQDYSSYNEQFF. The rearrangement joins TRBV7-2 to TRBJ2-1; D is perhaps TRBD2 (6 bases). Per germline, CDR1 SGHTA and CDR2 FQGNSA. Trimming took off 7 bases at V and 0 bases at J, with 13 bases between the two ends. The CDR3 contains 15 residues.

The rearrangement joins TRBV9 to TRBJ2-1; 11 nucleotides align to TRBD1. Germline CDR1 reads SGDLS; CDR2 reads YYNGEE. V lost 1 base, J lost 9 bases, and 3 bases stayed unmatched. The CDR3 sequence is 14 residues long. The CDR3 spells CASSVRTGGGEQFF. CDR3 DNA sequence: TGTGCCAGCAGCGTAAGGACAGGGGGCGGTGAGCAGTTCTTC.

The V call is TRBV18, the J call TRBJ2-3; 8 bases are a match to TRBD2. Per the germline V gene, CDR1 is KGHSH and CDR2 is LQKENI. J gave up 5 bases and V 0 bases, and 13 bases lay outside the gene matches. The CDR3 spans 18 residues. The CDR3 protein is CASSPPRRGAGEVDTQYF. In nucleotides, the CDR3 is TGTGCCAGCTCACCACCCAGAAGAGGAGCGGGAGAGGTAGATACGCAGTATTTT.

The V call is TRBV30, the J call TRBJ2-7, with 7 bases matching TRBD2. The CDR3 runs 13 residues. CDR1 and CDR2 from the germline V gene are GTSNPN and SVGIG (reference sequence). V gave up 2 bases and J gave up 6 bases; unmatched junction bases: 7. This chain's CDR3 is CAWSRGVLTEQYF. For the CDR3, the DNA is TGTGCCTGGAGTCGGGGGGTGTTAACCGAGCAGTACTTC.

The J gene is TRBJ2-6, the V gene TRBV15; TRBD1 agrees at 10 bases. The CDR3 covers 18 residues. V gave up 3 bases and J gave up 3 bases; unmatched junction bases: 8. Per the germline V gene, CDR1 is LNHNV and CDR2 is YYDKDF (reference sequence). The CDR3 is CATSRATGGVGGANVLTF. In nucleotides, the CDR3 is TGTGCCACCAGCAGGGCGACAGGGGGCGTCGGTGGGGCCAACGTCCTGACTTTC.

This chain connects TRBV5-4 to TRBJ2-2; 9 nucleotides line up with TRBD2. The CDR3 totals 15 residues. The germline gives CDR1 SGHNT, CDR2 YYREEE (reference sequence). V lost 4 bases, J lost 5 bases, and 6 bases stayed unmatched. The DNA for the CDR3 is TGTGCCAGCAGCCCCCAGGGACTAGCTACCGGGGAGCTGTTTTTT. Its translation: CASSPQGLATGELFF.

This chain connects TRBV6-5 to TRBJ2-3; 9 nucleotides align to TRBD2. Germline CDR1 and CDR2: MNHEY and SVGAGI. The CDR3 has 15 amino acids. The V gene end was trimmed by 0 bases and the J gene end by 13 bases; junction bases not matched to a gene: 11. CDR3 sequence (DNA): TGTGCCAGCAGTTACTCGAAACAAGCGGGGGGCGACGAGTATTTT. This gives the protein CASSYSKQAGGDEYF.

V gene TRBV4-3 combines with J gene TRBJ1-1; possible D gene TRBD1, 5 bases. V was trimmed by 0 bases and J by 4 bases, leaving 12 bases between them. In germline, CDR1 is LGHNA, CDR2 YSLEER. The CDR3 covers 15 residues. In nucleotides, the CDR3 is TGCGCCAGCAGCCAAGATAGCGGGGGGGGCACTGAAGCTTTCTTT. It is translated as CASSQDSGGGTEAFF.

The chain carries TRBV5-4 and TRBJ1-5; D might be TRBD1 (6 bases). The length of the CDR3 is 13 residues. Between the trimmed V and J ends, which lost 4 bases and 7 bases, there was a span of 12 bases. CDR1 and CDR2 (germline): SGHNT, YYREEE (reference sequence). CDR3 sequence reads: CASSREQGQPQHF. The DNA of the CDR3 is TGTGCCAGCAGCAGGGAACAGGGACAGCCCCAGCATTTT.